The 32 T cell receptor beta chains presented below share a single source sample, sequenced in a study of cytomegalovirus exposure and HLA in healthy donors. With 60 Vbeta and 13 Jbeta primers, the PCR was carried out. Libraries were prepared by immunoSEQ multiplex PCR; TCRdb keeps only in-frame clonotypes and omits some of them. The repertoire holds about 140,000 clones, with 76% as singletons. Sequencing was done on a sample of PBMCs. The receptors stem from a man in his forties in good health and CMV-seronegative.

The chain carries TRBV7-2 and TRBJ2-5; TRBD1 aligns across 8 bases. Germline lookup yields CDR1 SGHTA and CDR2 FQGNSA. Germline trimming cut 5 bases from V and 4 bases from J; bases unmatched to any gene: 6. The CDR3 spans 14 residues. In DNA form, the CDR3 reads TGTGCCAGCAGCCCACAGGGGGGCGGAGAGACCCAGTACTTC. Translated: CASSPQGGGETQYF.

The chain couples TRBV5-5 to TRBJ2-7; possibly TRBD1 for D (5 bases). In germline, CDR1 is SGHKS, CDR2 YYEKEE (reference sequence). Trimming stripped 0 bases from V and 0 bases from J, with 13 bases between. The CDR3 has 16 amino acids. CDR3 in DNA: TGTGCCAGCAGCTTGGACGAGACAGCCCTCTCCTACGAGCAGTACTTC. It encodes CASSLDETALSYEQYF. Based on the CDR3 plus reference TRBV5-5 and TRBJ2-7, the full variable domain is DAGVTQSPTHLIKTRGQQVTLRCSPISGHKSVSWYQQVLGQGPQFIFQYYEKEERGRGNFPDRFSARQFPNYSSELNVNALLLGDSALYLCASSLDETALSYEQYFGPGTRLTVT.

This clone was observed once. The V and J genes are TRBV5-4 and TRBJ1-4, with D perhaps TRBD1 (5 bases). The CDR3 runs to 14 residues. Trimming took off 4 bases at V and 4 bases at J, with 11 bases between the two ends. Germline CDR1 is SGHNT and CDR2 is YYREEE (reference sequence). This chain's CDR3 is CASSPGGVNEKLFF. The CDR3 DNA follows: TGTGCCAGCAGCCCGGGAGGGGTTAATGAAAAACTGTTTTTT.

The chain links TRBV10-3 to TRBJ2-1; 8 bases align to TRBD2. This CDR3 is built from 17 residues. The junction had 13 bases not matched to a gene; V was cut back by 8 bases and J by 1 base. Germline values: CDR1 ENHRY, CDR2 SYGVKD. This CDR3 reads CAIGSEGTRGSYNEQFF. The DNA for the CDR3 is TGTGCCATCGGGAGCGAAGGGACTAGAGGGTCCTACAATGAGCAGTTCTTC.

This clone was seen a single time. The genes are TRBV29-1 and TRBJ2-6; 8 positions agree with TRBD2. Trimming removed 4 bases from V and 0 bases from J; junction bases left unmatched: 2. The germline gives CDR1 SQVTM, CDR2 ANQGSEA. CDR3 length: 15 residues. This CDR3 is CSVAGGDSGANVLTF. Here the CDR3 DNA reads TGCAGCGTTGCGGGGGGGGACTCTGGGGCCAACGTCCTGACTTTC. The whole variable domain, remainder taken from reference TRBV29-1 and TRBJ2-6, is SAVISQKPSRDICQRGTSLTIQCQVDSQVTMMFWYRQQPGQSLTLIATANQGSEATYESGFVIDKFPISRPNLTFSTLTVSNMSPEDSSIYLCSVAGGDSGANVLTFGAGSRLTVL.

V gene TRBV6-1 combines with J gene TRBJ1-1; D remains unclear. Trimming left V 9 bases short and J 0 bases short, with 11 bases between. Germline V gives CDR1 MNHNS, CDR2 SASEGT. This CDR3 region has 13 residues. CDR3 sequence (DNA): TGTGCCAGTTCGGGAATCATGAACACTGAAGCTTTCTTT. Residues: CASSGIMNTEAFF.

V usage is TRBV5-1 and J usage is TRBJ1-1, with 7 bases aligning to TRBD1. Germline CDR1 is SGHRS and CDR2 is YFSETQ. After removal of 3 bases from V and 1 base from J, the junction contained 6 bases not matched to a gene. The CDR3 extends over 15 amino acids. The CDR3 nucleotides read TGCGCCAGCAGCTATCGGGGACAGACGAACACTGAAGCTTTCTTT. Translated: CASSYRGQTNTEAFF.

V and J are TRBV23-1 and TRBJ2-5, with D possibly matching TRBD1 (6 bases). The DNA end lines up better with TRBJ2-7; the J call may be wrong. TRBV23-1 is an ORF, with its function uncertain. The length of the CDR3 is 19 residues. The CDR3 loop reads CASSQSDTLQGERDYEQYF. In DNA form, the CDR3 reads TGCGCCAGCAGTCAATCGGATACCCTACAGGGCGAGAGGGACTACGAGCAGTACTTC.

The rearrangement uses TRBV30 and TRBJ2-7; D is possibly TRBD2 (6 bases). The V gene's germline CDR1 is GTSNPN and CDR2 SVGIG (reference sequence). CDR3 length equals 12 residues. With 5 bases removed from V and 7 bases from J, the gap between germline ends came to 15 bases. CDR3 sequence reads: CAWGFGAGEQYF. In nucleotides, the CDR3 is TGTGCCTGGGGATTTGGCGCGGGGGAGCAGTACTTC.

DNA of the CDR3: TGTGCCAGCAGCTTACAGACTCGACCAAGCACAGATACGCAGTATTTT. Translated, it gives CASSLQTRPSTDTQYF. This chain joins TRBV7-2 and TRBJ2-3; D unresolved. V lost 2 bases and J lost 0, with 12 bases in between. This CDR3 is built from 16 residues. Germline V gives CDR1 SGHTA, CDR2 FQGNSA.

This sequence joins TRBV14 and TRBJ2-5, with TRBD2 matching 12 bases. CDR1 SGHDN and CDR2 FVKESK come from the germline V gene. V trimming: 4 bases; J trimming: 5 bases; junction bases outside the gene matches: 8. This CDR3 comprises 16 residues. CDR3 sequence reads: CASSLSLAGGEETQYF. The DNA of the CDR3 is TGTGCCAGCAGCCTATCACTAGCGGGAGGTGAGGAGACCCAGTACTTC.

V gene TRBV6-1 combines with J gene TRBJ2-7; 7 bases are shared with TRBD1. Per the germline V gene, CDR1 is MNHNS and CDR2 is SASEGT. J gave up 0 bases and V 7 bases, and 9 bases lay outside the gene matches. This CDR3 has 15 residues. CDR3 sequence (DNA): TGTGCCAGCAAGATACAGGGGAGTCCCTCCTACGAGCAGTACTTC. Translation gives CASKIQGSPSYEQYF.

The rearrangement joins TRBV30 to TRBJ2-3, with 9 bases matching TRBD2. V lost 5 bases and J lost 2; bases outside the gene matches: 5. The CDR3 contains 14 residues. The germline V gene encodes CDR1 GTSNPN and CDR2 SVGIG (reference sequence). CDR3 coding DNA: TGTGCCTGGGGGAGCGGGAGGCTCACAGATACGCAGTATTTT. Its protein is CAWGSGRLTDTQYF. The whole variable domain, remainder taken from reference TRBV30 and TRBJ2-3, is SQTIHQWPATLVQPVGSPLSLECTVEGTSNPNLYWYRQAAGRGLQLLFYSVGIGQISSEVPQNLSASRPQDRQFILSSKKLLLSDSGFYLCAWGSGRLTDTQYFGPGTRLTVL.

The V gene is TRBV19, the J gene TRBJ1-5; D may be TRBD1 (6 bases). The V end was cut by 5 bases, the J end by 0 bases, with 11 bases between. The CDR3 contains 15 residues. Per germline, CDR1 LNHDA and CDR2 SQIVND (reference sequence). This CDR3 is CASSYRVNSNQPQHF. DNA for the CDR3: TGTGCCAGTAGTTACAGGGTAAATAGCAATCAGCCCCAGCATTTT.

This chain links TRBV30 with TRBJ1-2; 8 positions match TRBD1. Trimming at V came to 5 bases and at J to 4 bases, leaving 6 bases not matched to a gene. This CDR3 region has 13 residues. Germline assignment: CDR1 GTSNPN and CDR2 SVGIG (reference sequence). The DNA of the CDR3 is TGTGCCTGGGGGGACAGGAGGGGCTATGGCTACACCTTC. Protein: CAWGDRRGYGYTF.

A few counts support this clone. The V call is TRBV15, the J call TRBJ2-2, with a possible D match to TRBD2 (6 bases). Germline loops: CDR1 LNHNV, CDR2 YYDKDF (reference sequence). This CDR3 has 18 amino acids. V lost 3 bases and J 3 bases, leaving 20 bases between the germline ends. The CDR3 sequence is CATSSGASPSADTGELFF. Written as DNA, the CDR3 is TGTGCCACCAGCAGTGGGGCCAGCCCTAGCGCAGACACCGGGGAGCTGTTTTTT. Looking up the rest from reference TRBV15 and TRBJ2-2 gives the full variable domain: DAMVIQNPRYQVTQFGKPVTLSCSQTLNHNVMYWYQQKSSQAPKLLFHYYDKDFNNEADTPDNFQSRRPNTSFCFLDIRSPGLGDTAMYLCATSSGASPSADTGELFFGEGSRLTVL.

The genes are TRBV28 and TRBJ1-1; possible D gene TRBD1, 5 bases. Germline-derived CDR1 and CDR2 are MDHEN and SYDVKM. Trimming removed 6 bases from V and 1 base from J, with 15 bases in between. This CDR3 is built from 15 residues. The CDR3 DNA is TGTGCCAGCAGCCCCCGGGGGTCCCCGAACACTGAAGCTTTCTTT. Translating gives CASSPRGSPNTEAFF.

V usage is TRBV5-6 and J usage is TRBJ2-5; possibly TRBD1 for D (7 bases). The V end lost 4 bases, the J end lost 5 bases, and 18 bases lay between the germline ends. This CDR3 comprises 15 residues. The germline gives CDR1 SGHDT, CDR2 YYEEEE. As DNA, the CDR3 is TGTGCCAGCAGCCGGTATGGAGGGGGCGGTGAGACCCAGTACTTC. This sequence encodes CASSRYGGGGETQYF.

The CDR3 loop is CATSREGLAANNEQFF. The CDR3 DNA sequence: TGTGCCACCAGCAGAGAGGGACTAGCGGCGAACAATGAGCAGTTCTTC. This sequence joins TRBV15 and TRBJ2-1, with TRBD2 matching over 11 bases. The CDR3 is made up of 16 amino acids. J was trimmed by 5 bases and V by 0 bases; bases with no gene match: 3. The germline CDR1 and CDR2 sequences are LNHNV and YYDKDF (reference sequence).

This sequence joins TRBV28 and TRBJ1-4; D is perhaps TRBD1 (5 bases). CDR3 length: 16 residues. Germline V CDR1 and CDR2: MDHEN, SYDVKM. The V end lost 5 bases, the J end lost 6 bases, and 19 bases lay between the germline ends. CDR3 DNA sequence: TGTGCCAGCAGTCCTATCTCCTTGGCGGGGGATGAAAAACTGTTTTTT. Translation gives CASSPISLAGDEKLFF. The full variable domain, in which reference TRBV28 and TRBJ1-4 provide the parts outside the CDR3, is DVKVTQSSRYLVKRTGEKVFLECVQDMDHENMFWYRQDPGLGLRLIYFSYDVKMKEKGDIPEGYSVSREKKERFSLILESASTNQTSMYLCASSPISLAGDEKLFFGSGTQLSVL.

The rearrangement links TRBV6-1 to TRBJ2-7, with 12 bases matching TRBD1. This CDR3 spans 16 amino acids. Germline CDR1 and CDR2: MNHNS and SASEGT. V shed 4 bases and J 6 bases; nucleotides not matched to a gene: 10. The CDR3 region is CASSAKLGQGAIEQYF. Here the CDR3 DNA reads TGTGCCAGCAGTGCAAAACTGGGACAGGGGGCTATCGAGCAGTACTTC.

The genes are TRBV30 and TRBJ1-1, with TRBD1 as a possible D gene (6 bases). This CDR3 is 19 amino acids long. Trimming removed 0 bases at V and 0 bases at J, with 23 bases between. Per germline, CDR1 GTSNPN and CDR2 SVGIG (reference sequence). Here the CDR3 DNA reads TGTGCCTGGAGTGTACGAGGGTACCAGGGGCTCTTAATGAACACTGAAGCTTTCTTT. Its protein is CAWSVRGYQGLLMNTEAFF.

This clone was seen a handful of times. The V gene is TRBV5-1, the J gene TRBJ2-1; D possibly corresponds to TRBD1 (7 bases). The germline V gene encodes CDR1 SGHRS and CDR2 YFSETQ. The CDR3 sequence is 16 residues long. V was cut by 4 bases and J by 2 bases, with 16 bases left in between. This CDR3 reads CASSPWTGGTYNEQFF. The CDR3 bases are TGCGCCAGCAGCCCCTGGACAGGCGGGACCTACAATGAGCAGTTCTTC. Combining the CDR3 with reference TRBV5-1 and TRBJ2-1 gives the whole variable domain KAGVTQTPRYLIKTRGQQVTLSCSPISGHRSVSWYQQTPGQGLQFLFEYFSETQRNKGNFPGRFSGRQFSNSRSEMNVSTLELGDSALYLCASSPWTGGTYNEQFFGPGTRLTVL.

This clone was seen just once. The chain is built from TRBV19 and TRBJ2-1, with D uncertain. The V end lost 4 bases, the J end lost 4 bases, and 11 bases lay between the germline ends. This CDR3 comprises 14 residues. Germline V lookup: CDR1 LNHDA, CDR2 SQIVND (reference sequence). CDR3 nucleotide sequence: TGTGCCAGTAGTAACGGTGGGCATTACAATGAGCAGTTCTTC. This gives the protein CASSNGGHYNEQFF.

The chain combines TRBV5-3 with TRBJ1-1; 9 bases are a match to TRBD1. TRBV5-3 is identified as an open reading frame with a role that is uncertain. The CDR3 length is 15 residues. V lost 4 bases to trimming and J lost 1 base; unmatched junction nucleotides: 5. The chain's CDR3 is CARSDRDRENTEAFF. The CDR3 DNA is TGTGCCAGAAGCGACCGGGACAGGGAGAACACTGAAGCTTTCTTT.

The V call is TRBV7-8, the J call TRBJ2-6; perhaps TRBD2 as D (6 bases). V was shortened by 2 bases and J by 0 bases, with 14 bases between the two germline ends. The V gene's germline CDR1 is SGHVS and CDR2 FQNEAQ. The CDR3 has 18 residues. CDR3 DNA sequence: TGTGCCAGCAGCTTAAGTCCGGGAGCGGGCTCTGGGGCCAACGTCCTGACTTTC. Protein: CASSLSPGAGSGANVLTF.

V usage is TRBV9 and J usage is TRBJ1-5; a possible D gene is TRBD1 (6 bases). The length of the CDR3 is 14 residues. Germline V CDR1 and CDR2: SGDLS, YYNGEE. Trimming removed 5 bases at V and 4 bases at J, with 13 bases between. The CDR3 DNA sequence: TGTGCCAGCAGTGCGAAGGGGGGGAATCAGCCCCAGCATTTT. It translates to CASSAKGGNQPQHF.

This chain joins TRBV7-7 and TRBJ2-5, with D possibly matching TRBD2 (6 bases). This CDR3 comprises 14 residues. V was trimmed by 5 bases and J by 1 base, leaving 11 bases between them. Per the germline V gene, CDR1 is SSHAT and CDR2 is FNYEAQ (reference sequence). The CDR3 sequence is CASSDRGTQETQYF. The CDR3 DNA reads as TGTGCCAGCAGCGACCGGGGGACCCAAGAGACCCAGTACTTC. The entire variable domain, with the rest obtained from reference TRBV7-7 and TRBJ2-5, is as follows: GAGVSQSPRYKVTKRGQDVTLRCDPISSHATLYWYQQALGQGPEFLTYFNYEAQPDKSGLPSDRFSAERPEGSISTLTIQRTEQRDSAMYRCASSDRGTQETQYFGPGTRLLVL.

The chain links TRBV11-3 to TRBJ2-5; 7 positions match TRBD1. The junction had 7 bases not matched to a gene; V was cut back by 6 bases and J by 6 bases. This CDR3 has 13 amino acids. From germline, CDR1 is SGHNT and CDR2 YENEEA. The chain's CDR3 is CASSQTGAKTQYF. For the CDR3, the DNA is TGTGCCAGCAGTCAAACAGGGGCGAAGACCCAGTACTTC. Combining the CDR3 with reference TRBV11-3 and TRBJ2-5 gives the whole variable domain EAGVVQSPRYKIIEKKQPVAFWCNPISGHNTLYWYLQNLGQGPELLIRYENEEAVDDSQLPKDRFSAERLKGVDSTLKIQPAELGDSAVYLCASSQTGAKTQYFGPGTRLLVL.

The chain couples TRBV6-5 to TRBJ2-7, with TRBD1 identical over 7 bases. CDR1 and CDR2 (germline): MNHEY, SVGAGI. Germline trimming cut 6 bases from V and 0 bases from J; bases unmatched to any gene: 8. The CDR3 loop spans 15 amino acids. CDR3 amino acids: CASRYTGAPSYEQYF. The DNA of the CDR3 is TGTGCCAGCAGGTATACAGGGGCACCCTCCTACGAGCAGTACTTC.

This chain connects TRBV11-3 to TRBJ2-7; 12 bases map to TRBD2. This CDR3 has 13 residues. Trimming removed 3 bases from V and 7 bases from J; junction bases left unmatched: 1. Germline CDR1 is SGHNT and CDR2 is YENEEA. The CDR3 DNA reads TGTGCCAGCAGCTTTGGACTAGCGGGGGAGCAGTACTTC. This sequence encodes CASSFGLAGEQYF.

V and J are TRBV28 and TRBJ1-3; 9 nucleotides agree with TRBD1. The length of the CDR3 is 16 residues. Germline lookup yields CDR1 MDHEN and CDR2 SYDVKM. The ends lost 5 bases at V and 2 bases at J; junction bases unmatched: 7. The CDR3 sequence is CASSPRTGGPGNTIYF. CDR3 in DNA: TGTGCCAGCAGTCCACGCACAGGGGGCCCTGGAAACACCATATATTTT.